Below, 31 T cell receptor beta chains from the same sample are listed, as sequenced in a study of blood T cell repertoires in COVID-19. The table came from immunoSEQ multiplex PCR; TCRdb's copy has only in-frame clones and leaves some out. The sample contains under 200,000 clones, roughly 84% of which appear only once. Sequencing used peripheral blood. These receptors were taken from a woman at least 80 years old with active or convalescent COVID-19.

V and J are TRBV10-2 and TRBJ1-2; 10 nucleotides match TRBD1. The trim removed 5 bases at V and 6 bases at J, leaving 12 bases unmatched. CDR1 and CDR2 (germline): WSHSY, SAAADI. The CDR3 has 16 residues. CDR3 coding DNA: TGCGCCAGCAGTCCCCGGGACAGGGGCAGTTTGAATGGCTACACCTTC. It yields the protein CASSPRDRGSLNGYTF.

This chain connects TRBV12-3 or TRBV12-4 to TRBJ2-1; D is undetermined. The V gene lost 4 bases and the J gene lost 10 bases, with 14 bases spanning the gap. This CDR3 is 13 amino acids long. The CDR3 DNA reads TGTGCCAGCAGTTCACCGAGACCGGAGGAGCAGTTCTTC. Protein sequence: CASSSPRPEEQFF.

This chain links TRBV7-8 with TRBJ2-5; possibly TRBD2 for D (6 bases). The CDR3 extends over 18 amino acids. Germline-derived CDR1 and CDR2 are SGHVS and FQNEAQ. Between the trimmed V and J ends, which lost 1 base and 3 bases, there was a span of 21 bases. The CDR3 here is CASSLGGGFRVREETQYF. CDR3 DNA sequence: TGTGCCAGCAGCTTAGGGGGAGGATTCAGAGTGAGGGAAGAGACCCAGTACTTC.

This chain connects TRBV11-2 to TRBJ2-1, with 10 bases that match TRBD2. The CDR3 is 16 residues long. The V gene's germline CDR1 is SGHAT and CDR2 FQNNGV. The ends lost 6 bases at V and 2 bases at J; junction bases unmatched: 7. DNA of the CDR3: TGTGCCAGCAGGCTGAGACTAGCGGGCGCCTACAATGAGCAGTTCTTC. Translating it yields CASRLRLAGAYNEQFF.

V gene TRBV4-1 combines with J gene TRBJ2-7; D is perhaps TRBD2 (7 bases). The CDR3 sequence is 14 residues long. The germline V gene has CDR1 MGHRA and CDR2 YSYEKL. Between the trimmed V and J ends, which lost 1 base and 4 bases, there was a span of 11 bases. CDR3 in DNA: TGCGCCAGCAGCCAAGCGGGGGGCGAATACGAGCAGTACTTC. It is translated as CASSQAGGEYEQYF.

J is TRBJ1-4 and V is TRBV13, with TRBD1 identical over 9 bases. The CDR3 is made up of 15 amino acids. The junction had 5 bases not matched to a gene; V was cut back by 5 bases and J by 4 bases. The germline V gene encodes CDR1 PRHDT and CDR2 FYEKMQ (reference sequence). The CDR3, as DNA: TGTGCCAGCAGCAACATGGGACAGGGTAATGAAAAACTGTTTTTT. It is translated as CASSNMGQGNEKLFF.

The V call is TRBV19, the J call TRBJ2-2; 8 bases agree with TRBD1. There are 15 residues in the CDR3. The germline gives CDR1 LNHDA, CDR2 SQIVND (reference sequence). Trimming took 4 bases from V and 1 from J; bases not matched to a gene: 2. The CDR3 reads CASSKGTGNTGELFF. DNA for the CDR3: TGTGCCAGTAGTAAAGGGACAGGGAACACCGGGGAGCTGTTTTTT.

This clone showed up just once. The chain uses TRBV7-2 and TRBJ2-7, with TRBD1 matching over 7 bases. With V trimmed by 1 base and J by 2 bases, 2 bases remained unmatched. Germline CDR1 reads SGHTA; CDR2 reads FQGNSA. The CDR3 has 14 residues. CDR3 DNA: TGTGCCAGCAGCTTAGGCAGGGGGACCTACGAGCAGTACTTC. Translation: CASSLGRGTYEQYF.

V usage is TRBV7-2 and J usage is TRBJ2-7; 8 bases match TRBD1. After removal of 5 bases from V and 4 bases from J, the junction contained 4 bases not matched to a gene. Looked up from germline, CDR1 is SGHTA and CDR2 is FQGNSA. This CDR3 contains 13 residues. As DNA, the CDR3 is TGTGCCAGCAGCCACAGGGGGACTTACGAGCAGTACTTC. Amino acid sequence: CASSHRGTYEQYF. Complete variable domain (other parts from reference TRBV7-2 and TRBJ2-7): GAGVSQSPSNKVTEKGKDVELRCDPISGHTALYWYRQSLGQGLEFLIYFQGNSAPDKSGLPSDRFSAERTGGSVSTLTIQRTQQEDSAVYLCASSHRGTYEQYFGPGTRLTVT.

The chain couples TRBV10-3 to TRBJ2-1, with 7 bases matching TRBD1. V shed 7 bases and J 9 bases; nucleotides not matched to a gene: 9. Germline V gives CDR1 ENHRY, CDR2 SYGVKD. The CDR3 loop spans 13 amino acids. The CDR3 bases are TGTGCCATCACAGACAGGGAGAGGAGTGAGCAGTTCTTC. Protein sequence: CAITDRERSEQFF.

This chain joins TRBV11-2 and TRBJ1-3, with TRBD1 matching 9 bases. The CDR3 sequence is 16 residues long. Germline V CDR1 and CDR2: SGHAT, FQNNGV. Losses at the gene ends were 4 bases for V and 0 bases for J; bases not matched to a gene: 4. This CDR3 is CASSSRTGVSGNTIYF. CDR3 sequence (DNA): TGTGCCAGCAGCTCCCGGACAGGGGTCTCTGGAAACACCATATATTTT.

This chain connects TRBV19 to TRBJ1-4, with a weak D call TRBD1 (5 bases). V dropped 3 bases and J dropped 2 bases, with 13 bases sitting between them. The CDR3 is made up of 16 amino acids. Germline-derived CDR1 and CDR2 are LNHDA and SQIVND (reference sequence). The CDR3 protein is CASSISGGATNEKLFF. The CDR3 region has the DNA TGTGCCAGTAGTATTTCTGGCGGGGCGACTAATGAAAAACTGTTTTTT.

This clone showed up just a few times. The gene calls are TRBV7-9 and TRBJ1-1; D call uncertain. V was trimmed by 5 bases and J by 10 bases, leaving 17 bases between them. The CDR3 consists of 13 residues. Germline CDR1 reads SEHNR; CDR2 reads FQNEAQ (reference sequence). The CDR3 sequence: CASSRETPIRAFF. The CDR3 DNA reads TGTGCCAGCAGCCGAGAGACACCGATCAGAGCTTTCTTT.

This chain links TRBV2 with TRBJ1-3; D remains ambiguous. V was pared by 6 bases and J by 4 bases, with 10 bases between. The CDR3 length is 13 residues. The germline V gene encodes CDR1 SNHLY and CDR2 FYNNEI. CDR3 loop: CASSEFLGNTIYF. CDR3 nucleotide sequence: TGTGCCAGCAGCGAATTTCTAGGAAACACCATATATTTT.

The chain is built from TRBV19 and TRBJ1-6; D may be TRBD1 (5 bases). V was shortened by 7 bases and J by 4 bases, with 17 bases between the two germline ends. Looked up from germline, CDR1 is LNHDA and CDR2 is SQIVND (reference sequence). The CDR3 is 16 residues long. In DNA form, the CDR3 reads TGTGCCAGTACATCCGGGGCCGGGGGGTATAATTCACCCCTCCACTTT. It translates to CASTSGAGGYNSPLHF.

The chain is built from TRBV7-2 and TRBJ1-1, with D maybe TRBD1 (6 bases). Germline V CDR1 and CDR2: SGHTA, FQGNSA. With 5 bases removed from V and 6 bases from J, the gap between germline ends came to 16 bases. The CDR3 has 14 amino acids. CDR3 DNA sequence: TGTGCCAGCAGCGCCCATACAGGGAAATCTGAAGCTTTCTTT. The encoded protein is CASSAHTGKSEAFF. Based on the CDR3 plus reference TRBV7-2 and TRBJ1-1, the full variable domain is GAGVSQSPSNKVTEKGKDVELRCDPISGHTALYWYRQSLGQGLEFLIYFQGNSAPDKSGLPSDRFSAERTGGSVSTLTIQRTQQEDSAVYLCASSAHTGKSEAFFGQGTRLTVV.

J is TRBJ1-1 and V is TRBV19; TRBD1 aligns across 7 bases. Germline-derived CDR1 and CDR2 are LNHDA and SQIVND (reference sequence). The CDR3 spans 15 residues. V lost 3 bases to trimming and J lost 1 base; unmatched junction nucleotides: 5. The CDR3 region is CASSIATGWNTEAFF. CDR3 in DNA: TGTGCCAGTAGTATCGCGACAGGGTGGAACACTGAAGCTTTCTTT. Using reference TRBV19 and TRBJ1-1 for the parts outside the CDR3, the full variable domain is DGGITQSPKYLFRKEGQNVTLSCEQNLNHDAMYWYRQDPGQGLRLIYYSQIVNDFQKGDIAEGYSVSREKKESFPLTVTSAQKNPTAFYLCASSIATGWNTEAFFGQGTRLTVV.

The J gene is TRBJ2-7, the V gene TRBV5-1; TRBD1 is a possible D gene (6 bases). The CDR3 contains 15 residues. Germline CDR1 SGHRS, CDR2 YFSETQ. Trimming pared 4 bases from V and 2 bases from J, leaving 16 bases between. The CDR3 spells CASSLAGDRTYEQYF. The CDR3 DNA follows: TGCGCCAGCAGCCTGGCAGGGGATAGGACCTACGAGCAGTACTTC.

This clone was seen a single time. The genes are TRBV19 and TRBJ1-5; D is possibly TRBD1 (5 bases). Trimming left V 3 bases short and J 7 bases short, with 10 bases between. Germline lookup yields CDR1 LNHDA and CDR2 SQIVND (reference sequence). The CDR3 runs 13 residues. CDR3 sequence (DNA): TGTGCCAGTAGTATGCAGGGCGCCCAGCCCCAGCATTTT. Its protein is CASSMQGAQPQHF.

This clone was observed once. The J gene is TRBJ2-7, the V gene TRBV7-9; weak D call: TRBD1 (5 bases). The CDR3 runs 13 residues. The germline V and J ends were trimmed by 6 bases and 7 bases, with 16 bases remaining between them. From germline, CDR1 is SEHNR and CDR2 FQNEAQ (reference sequence). CDR3 nucleotides: TGTGCCAGCAGTTCAGGGAATCGTAGGGAGCAGTACTTC. Translating gives CASSSGNRREQYF.

The rearrangement joins TRBV4-3 to TRBJ2-2; D unclear. CDR1 LGHNA and CDR2 YSLEER come from the germline V gene. V lost 4 bases and J 8 bases, leaving 14 bases between the germline ends. The CDR3 totals 14 residues. CDR3 DNA sequence: TGCGCCAGCAGCCGAGATCCAGACGGGGGGGAGCTGTTTTTT. Its translation is CASSRDPDGGELFF.

On this clone itself: A junction boundary mismatches the germline segment, possibly from a read error. The chain joins TRBV9 to TRBJ2-3; 8 bases fit TRBD2. This CDR3 comprises 16 residues. Germline V gives CDR1 SGDLS, CDR2 YYNGEE. The CDR3 protein is CASSGAGTSATATQYF. CDR3 DNA: TGTGCCAGCAGCGGCGCCGGGACTAGTGCAACAGCTACGCAGTATTTT.

J is TRBJ1-1 and V is TRBV6-5; possible D gene TRBD1, 5 bases. Germline V gives CDR1 MNHEY, CDR2 SVGAGI. The CDR3 contains 13 residues. V lost 6 bases, J lost 3 bases, and 11 bases lay in between. CDR3: CASRQQADTEAFF. The CDR3 DNA is TGTGCCAGCAGACAACAGGCGGACACTGAAGCTTTCTTT.

This chain links TRBV3-1 (or the pseudogene TRBV3-2) with TRBJ2-2, with D possibly TRBD1 on 5 matching bases. Trimming shortened V by 1 base and J by 8 bases, and 11 bases separated the two germline ends. CDR1 LGHDT and CDR2 YNNKEL come from the germline V gene (reference sequence). The CDR3 is 14 amino acids. The CDR3 here is CASSQGGSAGELFF. DNA for the CDR3: TGTGCCAGCAGCCAAGGGGGCTCGGCGGGGGAGCTGTTTTTT.

The chain employs TRBV5-6 and TRBJ1-4; maybe TRBD1 (5 bases). Trimming cost V 4 bases and J 4 bases, with 14 bases left between them. The germline V gene has CDR1 SGHDT and CDR2 YYEEEE. The length of the CDR3 is 15 residues. Here the CDR3 reads CASSRTGDLNEKLFF. For the CDR3, the DNA is TGTGCCAGCAGCCGAACAGGTGATCTTAATGAAAAACTGTTTTTT.

The chain couples TRBV5-1 to TRBJ1-3, with 7 bases aligning to TRBD1. Germline V gene sequence: CDR1 SGHRS, CDR2 YFSETQ. The V segment lost 6 bases and the J segment 1 base; nucleotides outside the gene matches: 7. The CDR3 runs 15 residues. The CDR3, as DNA: TGCGCCAGCAAGCCGGCAGGGGGTTCTGGAAACACCATATATTTT. Encoded protein: CASKPAGGSGNTIYF.

The chain couples TRBV5-1 to TRBJ2-1; no firm D call. The CDR3 covers 15 residues. V dropped 1 base and J dropped 2 bases, with 10 bases sitting between them. CDR1 is SGHRS and CDR2 is YFSETQ in the germline V gene. The CDR3 spells CASSLSLQTYNEQFF. The CDR3 nucleotides are TGCGCCAGCAGCTTGTCTCTACAGACCTACAATGAGCAGTTCTTC.

The chain has TRBV5-8 and TRBJ1-2, with TRBD1 matching 7 bases. V trimming: 4 bases; J trimming: 4 bases; junction bases outside the gene matches: 4. CDR3 length: 13 residues. Looked up from germline, CDR1 is SGHTS and CDR2 is YDEGEE. The CDR3 spells CASSPRDSYGYTF. CDR3 sequence (DNA): TGTGCCAGCAGCCCCCGGGACAGCTATGGCTACACCTTC.

The genes are TRBV4-1 and TRBJ2-7; D perhaps matches TRBD1 (6 bases). Germline V gene sequence: CDR1 MGHRA, CDR2 YSYEKL. The V end was cut by 0 bases, the J end by 6 bases, with 18 bases between. CDR3 size: 16 residues. CDR3 protein: CASSQDSRGLRGEQYF. The CDR3 DNA reads TGCGCCAGCAGCCAAGATTCTAGAGGACTCAGGGGCGAGCAGTACTTC.

The chain links TRBV2 to TRBJ2-6; tentatively, D is TRBD1 (6 bases). Trimming took 2 bases from V and 10 from J, leaving 12 bases between them. Germline lookup yields CDR1 SNHLY and CDR2 FYNNEI. The length of the CDR3 is 14 residues. CDR3 region: CASSERTVGNVLTF. CDR3 DNA: TGTGCCAGCAGTGAAAGGACAGTAGGTAACGTCCTGACTTTC.

The J gene is TRBJ2-1, the V gene TRBV6-4; 7 bases fit TRBD2. V lost 6 bases to trimming and J lost 5 bases; unmatched junction nucleotides: 7. The CDR3 is 14 amino acids. Germline CDR1 and CDR2: MRHNA and SNTAGT. CDR3 DNA sequence: TGTGCCAGCAGCCCCCGGGGGGTGAACAATGAGCAGTTCTTC. It codes for CASSPRGVNNEQFF.